This TCR beta chain was sequenced in a study of CD4 and CD8 cells across lung adenocarcinoma regions. With 6 bases removed from V and 5 bases from J, the gap between germline ends came to 14 bases. Germline loops: CDR1 MNHEY, CDR2 SMNVEV (reference sequence). This CDR3 contains 14 residues. By share, this clonotype ranks as medium-sized (0.01 to 0.1%). From the PCR reads, TCRdb called clonotypes with MiXCR, one entry per CDR3 protein. The sample carries almost 5,000 distinct CDR3 sequences, around 60% recorded once. Donors had localized lung adenocarcinoma, a non-small cell lung cancer. This TCR was recovered from a male donor with lung adenocarcinoma. The CD4 and CD8 labels of this study may be unreliable. The chain is built from TRBV27 and TRBJ2-1; a possible D gene is TRBD1 (5 bases). The sequenced sample consisted of CD4+ T cells from the center of a lung tumor. The CDR3 is CASRGVFENNEQFF. The CDR3 region has the DNA TGTGCCAGCAGAGGGGTTTTTGAGAACAATGAGCAGTTCTTC.